A single sample is the source of the 16 T cell receptor beta chains below, sequenced in a study of cytomegalovirus exposure and HLA in healthy donors. PCR involved 60 Vbeta and 13 Jbeta primers. TCRdb's copy holds only in-frame clones and misses some; the assay was immunoSEQ multiplex PCR. This sample carries over 100,000 clones, roughly 74% of them seen once, and the ten largest clones take 5.5% to 8.5%. Sequencing used PBMCs. The source is a male donor in good health and CMV-seronegative.

This clone was recorded once. The J gene is TRBJ2-2, the V gene TRBV5-6; D possibly corresponds to TRBD2 (6 bases). The CDR3 sequence is 14 residues long. With 5 bases removed from V and 7 bases from J, the gap between germline ends came to 15 bases. The germline V gene encodes CDR1 SGHDT and CDR2 YYEEEE. Here the CDR3 DNA reads TGTGCCAGCAGGAGTCTAGCGATAATCGGGGAGCTGTTTTTT. Translation: CASRSLAIIGELFF.

This clone has just a few counts. The rearrangement links TRBV6-1 to TRBJ1-2; TRBD1 is a possible D gene (5 bases). The CDR3 loop spans 15 amino acids. Germline V gene sequence: CDR1 MNHNS, CDR2 SASEGT. The ends were cut back, 8 bases at V and 5 bases at J, with 21 bases in the middle. The CDR3 loop is CASQRPRGGGYGYTF. Here the CDR3 DNA reads TGTGCCAGCCAGAGACCTAGGGGCGGGGGGTATGGCTACACCTTC.

In its sample, this clone was seen once. The chain is built from TRBV6-5 and TRBJ2-1; D possibly corresponds to TRBD2 (5 bases). CDR3 length equals 15 residues. Trimming stripped 3 bases from V and 2 bases from J, with 11 bases between. Germline CDR1 reads MNHEY; CDR2 reads SVGAGI. CDR3 coding DNA: TGTGCCAGCAGTTATAGCCGGGATGCCTACAATGAGCAGTTCTTC. Translation: CASSYSRDAYNEQFF.

This clone was counted a few times. The chain joins TRBV11-3 to TRBJ1-3; D is uncertain. CDR3 size: 14 residues. The germline CDR1 and CDR2 sequences are SGHNT and YENEEA. The V end was cut by 4 bases, the J end by 4 bases, with 11 bases between. The CDR3: CASSSGGSGNTIYF. The CDR3 DNA sequence: TGTGCCAGCAGCTCCGGAGGGTCGGGAAACACCATATATTTT. The variable domain in full, with the rest retrieved from reference TRBV11-3 and TRBJ1-3, is EAGVVQSPRYKIIEKKQPVAFWCNPISGHNTLYWYLQNLGQGPELLIRYENEEAVDDSQLPKDRFSAERLKGVDSTLKIQPAELGDSAVYLCASSSGGSGNTIYFGEGSWLTVV.

The chain joins TRBV9 to TRBJ1-3; D is perhaps TRBD1 (5 bases). The CDR3 totals 17 residues. V was cut by 0 bases and J by 0 bases, with 13 bases left in between. Germline CDR1 and CDR2: SGDLS and YYNGEE. DNA of the CDR3: TGTGCCAGCAGCGTAGGGGGCGGGGGGAGCTCTGGAAACACCATATATTTT. The encoded protein is CASSVGGGGSSGNTIYF.

As regards this clone: A junction boundary mismatches the germline segment, possibly from a read error. The chain is built from TRBV7-9 and TRBJ1-1; D remains unclear. Germline CDR1 reads SEHNR; CDR2 reads FQNEAQ (reference sequence). The CDR3 is 8 residues long. CDR3 nucleotides: TGTTCCAGCGTTCCGGGTTTCTTT. This gives the protein CSSVPGFF.

Of note for this clone: The germline gene is not matched at one end of the junction; a read error may be the cause. This sequence joins TRBV5-1 and TRBJ2-2; D is uncertain. The CDR3 runs to 15 residues. The germline V gene encodes CDR1 SGHRS and CDR2 YFSETQ. The CDR3 protein is CASSLAAANAGELFF. CDR3 sequence (DNA): TGCGCCAGCAGCTTGGCAGCAGCGAACGCCGGGGAGCTGTTTTTT. Based on the CDR3 plus reference TRBV5-1 and TRBJ2-2, the full variable domain is KAGVTQTPRYLIKTRGQQVTLSCSPISGHRSVSWYQQTPGQGLQFLFEYFSETQRNKGNFPGRFSGRQFSNSRSEMNVSTLELGDSALYLCASSLAAANAGELFFGEGSRLTVL.

This chain joins TRBV5-6 and TRBJ2-3; 9 nucleotides match TRBD2. V gave up 0 bases and J gave up 2 bases; unmatched junction bases: 4. CDR3 size: 16 residues. Germline CDR1 is SGHDT and CDR2 is YYEEEE. For the CDR3, the DNA is TGTGCCAGCAGCTTGGGTCTAGCGGGGTTCACAGATACGCAGTATTTT. It specifies CASSLGLAGFTDTQYF.

The chain uses TRBV29-1 and TRBJ1-1; 10 nucleotides align to TRBD1. With V trimmed by 8 bases and J by 1 base, 4 bases remained unmatched. Germline CDR1 and CDR2: SQVTM and ANQGSEA. This CDR3 spans 13 amino acids. The CDR3 sequence: CSIGQGGNTEAFF. DNA of the CDR3: TGCAGCATCGGACAGGGGGGGAACACTGAAGCTTTCTTT.

This clone was observed a handful of times. This chain uses TRBV7-6 with TRBJ2-2, with 8 bases aligning to TRBD1. V was clipped by 5 bases and J by 4 bases; unmatched bases: 9. The CDR3 is made up of 16 amino acids. The germline V gene encodes CDR1 SGHVS and CDR2 FNYEAQ. In DNA form, the CDR3 reads TGTGCCAGCAGCCCCTGGGACAGGCAATCCACCGGGGAGCTGTTTTTT. Its translation is CASSPWDRQSTGELFF.

This clone has more than one count but fewer than ten. V and J are TRBV5-4 and TRBJ2-1; D is perhaps TRBD2 (5 bases). The CDR3 consists of 16 residues. V was trimmed by 5 bases and J by 7 bases, leaving 22 bases between them. The germline V gene encodes CDR1 SGHNT and CDR2 YYREEE (reference sequence). In DNA form, the CDR3 reads TGTGCCAGCAGGGAAACCGGGATGACGAAAAGGAATGAGCAGTTCTTC. Its translation is CASRETGMTKRNEQFF.

V usage is TRBV28 and J usage is TRBJ1-2; 7 bases are a match to TRBD1. The CDR3 extends over 14 amino acids. The V gene's germline CDR1 is MDHEN and CDR2 SYDVKM. After removal of 7 bases from V and 8 bases from J, the junction contained 13 bases not matched to a gene. The CDR3 DNA is TGTGCCAGCATCCTAGGGGGCGCCCCGGGGGGCTACACCTTC. It is translated as CASILGGAPGGYTF.

This chain joins TRBV28 and TRBJ2-6, with a weak D call TRBD1 (5 bases). Trimming removed 6 bases at V and 4 bases at J, with 16 bases between. In germline, CDR1 is MDHEN, CDR2 SYDVKM. CDR3 length: 16 residues. The CDR3 sequence is CASRGPTRMGANVLTF. The CDR3 DNA sequence: TGTGCCAGCAGGGGGCCGACCCGAATGGGGGCCAACGTCCTGACTTTC.

The V and J genes are TRBV2 and TRBJ1-4, with 7 bases fitting TRBD1. The ends lost 10 bases at V and 4 bases at J; junction bases unmatched: 6. The germline CDR1 and CDR2 sequences are SNHLY and FYNNEI. The CDR3 covers 13 residues. This CDR3 reads CAIIGQVNEKLFF. In DNA, the CDR3 is TGTGCCATCATCGGACAGGTTAATGAAAAACTGTTTTTT.

This clone was detected only once. The chain is built from TRBV7-2 and TRBJ1-6, with D hard to call. Germline CDR1 reads SGHTA; CDR2 reads FQGNSA. V gave up 2 bases and J gave up 10 bases, with 6 bases separating them. The CDR3 has 12 residues. This chain's CDR3 is CASSLNRSPLHF. CDR3 DNA: TGTGCCAGCAGCTTAAATCGGTCACCCCTCCACTTT.

V is TRBV5-1 and J is TRBJ1-1; 7 bases agree with TRBD1. V lost 3 bases, J lost 3 bases, and 11 bases stayed unmatched. CDR1 and CDR2 from the germline V gene are SGHRS and YFSETQ. This CDR3 is built from 16 residues. The CDR3 bases are TGCGCCAGCAGCTCGAAGGTGGACAGGACAGACACTGAAGCTTTCTTT. It codes for CASSSKVDRTDTEAFF. The full variable domain, with the rest looked up from reference TRBV5-1 and TRBJ1-1, is KAGVTQTPRYLIKTRGQQVTLSCSPISGHRSVSWYQQTPGQGLQFLFEYFSETQRNKGNFPGRFSGRQFSNSRSEMNVSTLELGDSALYLCASSSKVDRTDTEAFFGQGTRLTVV.